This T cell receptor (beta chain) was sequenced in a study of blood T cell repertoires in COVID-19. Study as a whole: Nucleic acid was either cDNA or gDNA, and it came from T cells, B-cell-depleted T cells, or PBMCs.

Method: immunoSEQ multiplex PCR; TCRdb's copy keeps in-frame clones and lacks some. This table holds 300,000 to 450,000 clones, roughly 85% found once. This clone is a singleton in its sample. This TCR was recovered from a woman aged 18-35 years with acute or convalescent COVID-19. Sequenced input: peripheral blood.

The CDR3 DNA is TGTGCCAGCAGCTTAGACAGGGTGGAGACCGGGGAGCTGTTTTTT. Protein sequence: CASSLDRVETGELFF. This sequence joins TRBV5-6 and TRBJ2-2; 7 bases agree with TRBD1. This CDR3 spans 15 amino acids. Germline V lookup: CDR1 SGHDT, CDR2 YYEEEE. Trimming cost V 2 bases and J 5 bases; bases outside gene matches: 6.